The entry below describes one T cell receptor beta chain. Its antigen is undetermined. Repertoires were generated with immunoSEQ multiplex PCR, while TCRdb's copy carries only in-frame clones and drops some. Of approximately 210,000 clones listed, around 88% were seen once; the top ten hold around 3%. The data are from a study of cytomegalovirus exposure and HLA in healthy donors. Whole-study findings and limits: The study labeled 164 TCR beta chains cytomegalovirus-associated.

After removal of 0 bases from V and 6 bases from J, the junction contained 2 bases not matched to a gene. Germline lookup yields CDR1 SGHRS and CDR2 YFSETQ. This CDR3 is 14 amino acids long. V usage is TRBV5-1 and J usage is TRBJ1-3; TRBD1 agrees at 8 bases. The sample taken for sequencing was PBMCs. This sequence originates from a woman aged 18-30 years in good health and CMV-seronegative. CDR3 coding DNA: TGCGCCAGCAGCTTGGGGACAGGGCAAAACACCATATATTTT. Protein: CASSLGTGQNTIYF. Together with reference TRBV5-1 and TRBJ1-3, the CDR3 gives the full variable domain: KAGVTQTPRYLIKTRGQQVTLSCSPISGHRSVSWYQQTPGQGLQFLFEYFSETQRNKGNFPGRFSGRQFSNSRSEMNVSTLELGDSALYLCASSLGTGQNTIYFGEGSWLTVV.